This T cell receptor (beta chain) derives from a study of CD8+CD57+ T cells in acquired aplastic anemia. Study overall: The average for DNA from sorted CD4+ and CD8+ cells was around 3.5 ug.

Previously, flow cytometry had revealed CD8+CD57+ cell expansion in the patients chosen for sequencing. Patients, without exception, had severe acquired aplastic anemia. General study results and limits: Researchers report that about 28 CD8+ CDR3 sequences appeared in both patients and controls.

The CDR3 loop spans 16 amino acids. Looked up from germline, CDR1 is LGHNA and CDR2 is YSLEER. V trimming: 3 bases; J trimming: 5 bases; junction bases outside the gene matches: 11. Genomic DNA, serving as template, underwent TCR beta VDJ and CDR3 profiling. MiXCR, run by TCRdb on the reads, gives a single entry per CDR3 protein. Counted here are under 350,000 distinct CDR3 sequences, roughly 59% occurring once; the ten biggest clones make up under 1.5%. Details on this clonotype: The antigen is undetermined.

The receptor was isolated from a human donor with aplastic anemia. The sample comprised sorted CD4+, CD8+, or CD8+CD57+ T cells (not recorded which) from PBMCs. V is TRBV4-3 and J is TRBJ1-1, with 8 bases matching TRBD1. The DNA for the CDR3 is TGCGCCAGCAGCCAGGCTGGACAGGGATTATCGACTGAAGCTTTCTTT. Translation gives CASSQAGQGLSTEAFF.